The TCR beta chain described here comes from a study of cytomegalovirus exposure and HLA in healthy donors. Study context: The early release's HLA-typed donors yielded 78 million or so unique TCRs.

Note on this clone: The target antigen is unknown.

The study's findings and limits: In a later analysis, TCR beta V- and J-gene trimming showed a link to a missense DCLRE1C variant.

Primers for the PCR totalled 60 Vbeta and 13 Jbeta. Here immunoSEQ multiplex PCR was the method, and the copy in TCRdb shows in-frame clones only, minus some. The table has 83,000 or so clones, roughly 77% seen once. The TCR was taken from a woman in her thirties or forties in good health and CMV-seropositive. Sequencing input: PBMCs.

CDR3 sequence (DNA): TGTGCCAGCAGGGCCGGGACAGGGGTGCTTGGGGCCAACGTCCTGACTTTC. Translating it yields CASRAGTGVLGANVLTF. The gene calls are TRBV28 and TRBJ2-6; 10 nucleotides match TRBD1. J was trimmed by 3 bases and V by 6 bases; bases with no gene match: 8. The germline CDR1 and CDR2 sequences are MDHEN and SYDVKM. The CDR3 loop spans 17 amino acids.